This TCR beta chain appears in the sequencing data of a study of CD8 T cells in ankylosing spondylitis. The study, taken as a whole, reports: A TCR beta motif of eight highly homologous variants appeared characteristic of ankylosing spondylitis blood.

The CDR3 runs to 11 residues. Trimming pared 3 bases from V and 17 bases from J, leaving 16 bases between. In germline, CDR1 is SQVTM, CDR2 ANQGSEA. TCRdb reprocessed the 5' RACE reads via MiXCR and lists one record per CDR3 protein. This table holds 800,000 to 900,000 distinct CDR3 sequences, 10% to 15% found once. This clonotype was seen repeatedly, ten times or more. Its antigen remains unidentified. Sequenced: blood, either unsorted or a sorted T cell fraction (not recorded which). The rearrangement links TRBV29-1 to TRBJ1-4, with a possible D match to TRBD1 (5 bases). The sequence was collected from a male donor with ankylosing spondylitis. The CDR3 here is CSVDRDGREFF. CDR3 coding DNA: TGCAGCGTTGATCGGGACGGAAGGGAATTTTTT.